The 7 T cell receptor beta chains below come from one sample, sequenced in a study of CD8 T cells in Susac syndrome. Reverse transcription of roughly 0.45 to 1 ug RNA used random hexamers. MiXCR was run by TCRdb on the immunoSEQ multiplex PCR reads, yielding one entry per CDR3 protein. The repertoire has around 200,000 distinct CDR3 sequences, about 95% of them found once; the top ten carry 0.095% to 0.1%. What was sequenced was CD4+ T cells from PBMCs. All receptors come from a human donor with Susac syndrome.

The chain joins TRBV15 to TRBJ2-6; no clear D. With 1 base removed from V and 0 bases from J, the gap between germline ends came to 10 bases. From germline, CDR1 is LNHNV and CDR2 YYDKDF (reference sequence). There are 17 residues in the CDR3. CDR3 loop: CATSRVAGNSGANVLTF. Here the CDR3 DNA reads TGTGCCACCAGCAGAGTTGCAGGTAACTCTGGGGCCAACGTCCTGACTTTC. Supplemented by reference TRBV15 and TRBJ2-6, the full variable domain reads DAMVIQNPRYQVTQFGKPVTLSCSQTLNHNVMYWYQQKSSQAPKLLFHYYDKDFNNEADTPDNFQSRRPNTSFCFLDIRSPGLGDTAMYLCATSRVAGNSGANVLTFGAGSRLTVL.

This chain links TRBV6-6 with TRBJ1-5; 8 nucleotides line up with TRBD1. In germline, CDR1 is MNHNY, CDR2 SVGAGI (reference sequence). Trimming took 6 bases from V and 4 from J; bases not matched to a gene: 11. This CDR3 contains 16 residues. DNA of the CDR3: TGTGCCAGCAGGGGCCTCAGGGGGCGGACAAATCAGCCCCAGCATTTT. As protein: CASRGLRGRTNQPQHF.

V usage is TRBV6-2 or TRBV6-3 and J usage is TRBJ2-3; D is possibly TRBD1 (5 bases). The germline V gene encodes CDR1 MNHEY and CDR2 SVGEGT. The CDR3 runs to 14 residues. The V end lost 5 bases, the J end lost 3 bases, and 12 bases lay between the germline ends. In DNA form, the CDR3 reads TGTGCCAGCAGTCAGCTACAGGCAACAGATACGCAGTATTTT. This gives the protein CASSQLQATDTQYF.

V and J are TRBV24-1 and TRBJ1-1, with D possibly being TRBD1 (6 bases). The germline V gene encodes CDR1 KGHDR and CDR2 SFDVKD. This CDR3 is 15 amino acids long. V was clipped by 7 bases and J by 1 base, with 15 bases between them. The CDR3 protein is CATRPGQLGNTEAFF. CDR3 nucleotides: TGTGCCACCAGGCCAGGACAGCTCGGGAACACTGAAGCTTTCTTT.

The CDR3 sequence is CASIGHQSNEQFF. As DNA, the CDR3 is TGTGCCAGTATAGGACACCAGTCCAATGAGCAGTTCTTC. V and J are TRBV19 and TRBJ2-1; D is possibly TRBD1 (5 bases). Germline V lookup: CDR1 LNHDA, CDR2 SQIVND (reference sequence). V lost 7 bases and J lost 6, with 13 bases in between. This CDR3 has 13 residues.

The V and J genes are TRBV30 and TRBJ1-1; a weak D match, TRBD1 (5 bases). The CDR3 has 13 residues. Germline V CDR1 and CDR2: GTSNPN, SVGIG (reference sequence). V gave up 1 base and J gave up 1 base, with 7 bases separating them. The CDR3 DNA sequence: TGTGCCTGGAGTGGTCAGGGGAACACTGAAGCTTTCTTT. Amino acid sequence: CAWSGQGNTEAFF.

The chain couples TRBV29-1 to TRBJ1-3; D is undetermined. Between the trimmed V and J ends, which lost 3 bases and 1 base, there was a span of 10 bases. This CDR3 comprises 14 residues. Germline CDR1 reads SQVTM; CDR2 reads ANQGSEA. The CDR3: CSVEEPGSGNTIYF. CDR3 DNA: TGCAGCGTTGAGGAGCCGGGGTCTGGAAACACCATATATTTT. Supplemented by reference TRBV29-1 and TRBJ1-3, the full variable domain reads SAVISQKPSRDICQRGTSLTIQCQVDSQVTMMFWYRQQPGQSLTLIATANQGSEATYESGFVIDKFPISRPNLTFSTLTVSNMSPEDSSIYLCSVEEPGSGNTIYFGEGSWLTVV.